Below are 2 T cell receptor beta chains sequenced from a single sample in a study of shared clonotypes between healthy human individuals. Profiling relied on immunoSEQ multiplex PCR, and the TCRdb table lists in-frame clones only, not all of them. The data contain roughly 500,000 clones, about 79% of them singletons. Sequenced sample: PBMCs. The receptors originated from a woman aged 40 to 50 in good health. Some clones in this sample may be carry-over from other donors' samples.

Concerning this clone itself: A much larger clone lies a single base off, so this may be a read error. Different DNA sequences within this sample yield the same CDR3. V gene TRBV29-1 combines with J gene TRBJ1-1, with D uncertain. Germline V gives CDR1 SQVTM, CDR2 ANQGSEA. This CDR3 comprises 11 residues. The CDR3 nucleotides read TGCAGCGTTGAAGAAGGACTTGGAACTTTCTTC. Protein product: CSVEEGLGTFF.

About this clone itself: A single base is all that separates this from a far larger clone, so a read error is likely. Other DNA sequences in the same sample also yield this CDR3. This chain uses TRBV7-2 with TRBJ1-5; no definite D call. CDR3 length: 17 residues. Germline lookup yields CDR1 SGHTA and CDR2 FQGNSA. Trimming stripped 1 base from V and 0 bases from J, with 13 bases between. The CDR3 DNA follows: TGTGCCAGCAGCTTAGTAGCAGGAGGCAGTAGCAATCAGCCCCAGCATTTT. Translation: CASSLVAGGSSNQPQHF.